The text below deals with one T cell receptor (beta chain). Its matching antigen is unknown. V was shortened by 3 bases and J by 0 bases, with 7 bases between the two germline ends. The CDR3 consists of 14 residues. Per germline, CDR1 LNHNV and CDR2 YYDKDF (reference sequence). The sample comes from a study of cytomegalovirus exposure and HLA in healthy donors. Study summary: For the approximately 400 genotyped donors, roughly 81% fell within the Caucasian-associated ancestry cluster. Study-level findings and limits: Researchers reported in a later analysis that a missense DCLRE1C variant was tied to TCR beta V- and J-gene trimming. The authors assumed roughly uniform sequencing depth across donors for presence/absence analyses.

Primers: 60 Vbeta forward and 13 Jbeta reverse. Authors' methods: Around 12 million of about 88 million unique TCR beta chains were shared, per a later count. Libraries were prepared by immunoSEQ multiplex PCR; TCRdb keeps only in-frame clonotypes and omits some of them. Clone size and the V and J calls come from that table; the DNA yielded D and trimming. The sample has over 150,000 clones, 75% to 85% seen once. The chain links TRBV15 to TRBJ2-3; D might be TRBD2 (6 bases). The source is a woman between 50 and 59 years old in good health and CMV-seropositive. The sample taken for sequencing was PBMCs. In DNA form, the CDR3 reads TGTGCCACCAGCAGGCGGGGAAGCACAGATACGCAGTATTTT. It specifies CATSRRGSTDTQYF.